This T cell receptor (beta chain) stems from a study of cytomegalovirus exposure and HLA in healthy donors. Regarding the study as a whole: The study assumed roughly uniform donor sequencing depth for presence/absence analyses. Per a later analysis, HLA-associated TCR beta chains showed more clonal expansion than other, equally common TCR beta chains. Fewer N-insertions than the roughly 700-donor mean were reportedly shown by an Asian-associated ancestry cluster in a later analysis.

CDR1 is SQVTM and CDR2 is ANQGSEA in the germline V gene. This CDR3 contains 13 residues. Use of 60 Vbeta and 13 Jbeta primers characterized the PCR. Profiling relied on immunoSEQ multiplex PCR, and the TCRdb table lists in-frame clones only, not all of them. The sample has about 150,000 clones, over 8% seen once; the top ten hold around 1.9%. About this clone itself: Its specificity is not known. Relative to the germline gene, one junction end is altered; a read error may explain this. Other nucleotide sequences from this sample produce the same CDR3.

The sequencing input was PBMCs. This TCR derives from a male donor in good health and CMV-seronegative. The rearrangement joins TRBV29-1 to TRBJ1-1, with D unclear. CDR3 loop: CSVVRHLNTEAFF. CDR3 nucleotides: TGCAGCGTTGTAAGACATTTGAACACTGAAGCTTTCTTC.